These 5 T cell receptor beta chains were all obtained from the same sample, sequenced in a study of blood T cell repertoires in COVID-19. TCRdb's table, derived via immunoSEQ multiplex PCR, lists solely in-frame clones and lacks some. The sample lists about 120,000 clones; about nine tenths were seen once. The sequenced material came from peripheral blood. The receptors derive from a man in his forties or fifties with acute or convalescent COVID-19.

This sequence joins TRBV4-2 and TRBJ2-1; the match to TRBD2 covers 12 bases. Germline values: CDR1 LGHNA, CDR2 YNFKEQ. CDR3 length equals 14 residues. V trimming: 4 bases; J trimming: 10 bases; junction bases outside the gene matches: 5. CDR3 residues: CASSPGLAGGEQFF. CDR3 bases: TGTGCCAGCAGCCCGGGACTAGCGGGTGGGGAGCAGTTCTTC.

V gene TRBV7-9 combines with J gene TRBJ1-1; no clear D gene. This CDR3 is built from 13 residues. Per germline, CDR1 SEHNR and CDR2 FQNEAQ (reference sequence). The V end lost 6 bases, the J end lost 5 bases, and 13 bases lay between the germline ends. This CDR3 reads CASRRSFGTEAFF. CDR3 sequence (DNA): TGTGCCAGCAGGCGGAGTTTTGGGACTGAAGCTTTCTTT.

The CDR3 DNA reads TGTGCCAGCAGTGTTCGACCGGGACAGGGGTCCTACGAGCAGTACTTC. Translated: CASSVRPGQGSYEQYF. The genes are TRBV27 and TRBJ2-7; 10 bases are a match to TRBD1. V shed 5 bases, J shed 1 base, and the junction held 8 bases outside the gene matches. CDR1 and CDR2 from the germline V gene are MNHEY and SMNVEV (reference sequence). The CDR3 contains 16 residues.

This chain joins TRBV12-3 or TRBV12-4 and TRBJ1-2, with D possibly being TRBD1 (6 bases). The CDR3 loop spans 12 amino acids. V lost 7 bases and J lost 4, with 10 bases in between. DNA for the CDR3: TGTGCCAGCACCACGGACAGCTATGGCTACACCTTC. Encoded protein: CASTTDSYGYTF.

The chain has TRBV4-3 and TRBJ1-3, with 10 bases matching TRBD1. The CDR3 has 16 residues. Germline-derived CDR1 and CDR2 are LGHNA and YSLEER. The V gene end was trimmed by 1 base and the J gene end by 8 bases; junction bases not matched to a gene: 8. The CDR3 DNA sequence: TGCGCCAGCAGCCAAGGGACAGGGGGGCAGCTAGACACCATATATTTT. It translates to CASSQGTGGQLDTIYF.